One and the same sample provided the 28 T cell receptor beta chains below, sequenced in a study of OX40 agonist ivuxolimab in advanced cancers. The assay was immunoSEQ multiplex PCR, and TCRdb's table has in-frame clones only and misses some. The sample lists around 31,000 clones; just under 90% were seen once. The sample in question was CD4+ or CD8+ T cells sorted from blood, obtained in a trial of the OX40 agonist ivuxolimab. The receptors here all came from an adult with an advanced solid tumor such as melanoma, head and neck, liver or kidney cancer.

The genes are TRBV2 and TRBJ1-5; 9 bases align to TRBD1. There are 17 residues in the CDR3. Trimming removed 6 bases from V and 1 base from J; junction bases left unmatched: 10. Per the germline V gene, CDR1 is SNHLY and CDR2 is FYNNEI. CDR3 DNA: TGTGCCAGCAGCGAGGGACAGGGAGTGAACAGCAATCAGCCCCAGCATTTT. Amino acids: CASSEGQGVNSNQPQHF.

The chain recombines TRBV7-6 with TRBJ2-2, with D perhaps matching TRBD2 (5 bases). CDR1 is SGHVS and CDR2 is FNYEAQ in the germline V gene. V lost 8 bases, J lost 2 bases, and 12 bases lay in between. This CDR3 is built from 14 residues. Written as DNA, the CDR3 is TGTGCCAGCTCCGGGGTTGTAAACACCGGGGAGCTGTTTTTT. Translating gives CASSGVVNTGELFF.

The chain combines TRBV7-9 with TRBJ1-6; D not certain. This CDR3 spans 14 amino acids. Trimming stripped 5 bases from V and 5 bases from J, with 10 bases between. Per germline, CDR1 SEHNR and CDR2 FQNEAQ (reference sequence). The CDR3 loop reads CASSPEGHNSPLHF. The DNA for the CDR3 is TGTGCCAGCAGCCCCGAAGGTCATAATTCACCCCTCCACTTT.

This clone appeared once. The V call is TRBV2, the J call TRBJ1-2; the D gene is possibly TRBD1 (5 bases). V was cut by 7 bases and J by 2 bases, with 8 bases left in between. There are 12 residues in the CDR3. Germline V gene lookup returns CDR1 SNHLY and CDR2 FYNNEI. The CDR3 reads CASIGGNYGYTF. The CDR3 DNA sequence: TGTGCCAGCATCGGGGGGAACTATGGCTACACCTTC.

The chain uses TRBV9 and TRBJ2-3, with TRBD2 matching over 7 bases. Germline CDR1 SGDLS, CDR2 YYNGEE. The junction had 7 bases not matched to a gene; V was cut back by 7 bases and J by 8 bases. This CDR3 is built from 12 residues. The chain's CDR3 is CASGGDLGTQYF. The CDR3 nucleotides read TGTGCCAGCGGGGGGGACCTCGGTACGCAGTATTTT.

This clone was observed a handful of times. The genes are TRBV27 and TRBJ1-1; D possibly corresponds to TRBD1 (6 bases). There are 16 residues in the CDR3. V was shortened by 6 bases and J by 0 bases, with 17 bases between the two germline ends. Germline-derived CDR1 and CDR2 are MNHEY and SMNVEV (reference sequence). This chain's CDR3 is CASSQGQLLMNTEAFF. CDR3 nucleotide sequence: TGTGCCAGCAGCCAGGGACAACTTTTAATGAACACTGAAGCTTTCTTT.

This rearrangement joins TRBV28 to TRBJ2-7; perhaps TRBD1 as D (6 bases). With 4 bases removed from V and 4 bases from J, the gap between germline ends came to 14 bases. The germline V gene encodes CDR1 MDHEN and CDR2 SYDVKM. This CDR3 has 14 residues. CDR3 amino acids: CASSYRDFTYEQYF. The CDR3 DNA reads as TGTGCCAGCAGTTACAGGGATTTCACATACGAGCAGTACTTC.

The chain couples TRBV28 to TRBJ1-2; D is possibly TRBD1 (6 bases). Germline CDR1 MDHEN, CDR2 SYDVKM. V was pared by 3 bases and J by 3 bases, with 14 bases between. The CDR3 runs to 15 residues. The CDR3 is CASSFGDRSHYGYTF. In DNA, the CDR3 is TGTGCCAGCAGTTTCGGAGACAGGAGCCACTATGGCTACACCTTC.

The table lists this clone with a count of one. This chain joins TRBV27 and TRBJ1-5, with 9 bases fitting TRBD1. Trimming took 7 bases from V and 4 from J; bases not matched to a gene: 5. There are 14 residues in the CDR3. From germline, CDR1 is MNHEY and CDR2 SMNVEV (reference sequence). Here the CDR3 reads CASNRQGGNQPQHF. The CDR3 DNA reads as TGTGCCAGCAATCGACAGGGGGGTAATCAGCCCCAGCATTTT.

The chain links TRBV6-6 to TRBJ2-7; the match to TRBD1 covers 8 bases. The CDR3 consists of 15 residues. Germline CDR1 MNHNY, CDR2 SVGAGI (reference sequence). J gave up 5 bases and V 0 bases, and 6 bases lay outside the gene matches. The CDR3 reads CASSYSRDRFDEQYF. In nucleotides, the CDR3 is TGTGCCAGCAGTTACTCGAGGGACAGGTTTGACGAGCAGTACTTC.

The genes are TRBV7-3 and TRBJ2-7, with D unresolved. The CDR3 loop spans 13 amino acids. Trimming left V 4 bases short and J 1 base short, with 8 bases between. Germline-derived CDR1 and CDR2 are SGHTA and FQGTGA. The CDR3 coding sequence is TGTGCCAGCAGCTGGGATCTTTCCTACGAGCAGTACTTC. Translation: CASSWDLSYEQYF.

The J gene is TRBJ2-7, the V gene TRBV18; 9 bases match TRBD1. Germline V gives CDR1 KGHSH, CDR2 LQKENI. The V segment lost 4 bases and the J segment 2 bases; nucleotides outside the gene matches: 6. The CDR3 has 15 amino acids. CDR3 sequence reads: CASSLGTGSAYEQYF. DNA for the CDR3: TGTGCCAGCTCACTTGGGACAGGGAGCGCCTACGAGCAGTACTTC.

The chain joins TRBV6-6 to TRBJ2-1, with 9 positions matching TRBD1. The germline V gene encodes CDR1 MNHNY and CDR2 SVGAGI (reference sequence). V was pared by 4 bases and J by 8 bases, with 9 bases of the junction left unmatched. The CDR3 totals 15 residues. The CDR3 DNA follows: TGTGCCAGCAGTTCCCGGGACAGGGATATGTATGAGCAGTTCTTC. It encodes CASSSRDRDMYEQFF.

The CDR3 DNA reads as TGTGCCAGCAGTTCCATCTCCGAGGACGAGCAGTACTTC. Amino acid sequence: CASSSISEDEQYF. The chain carries TRBV27 and TRBJ2-7; D gene unclear. This CDR3 has 13 residues. Germline values: CDR1 MNHEY, CDR2 SMNVEV (reference sequence). V lost 4 bases to trimming and J lost 5 bases, with 12 bases between them.

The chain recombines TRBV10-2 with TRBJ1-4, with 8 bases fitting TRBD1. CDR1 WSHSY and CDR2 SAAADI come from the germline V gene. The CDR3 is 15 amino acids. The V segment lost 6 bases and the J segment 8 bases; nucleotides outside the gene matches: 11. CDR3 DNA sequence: TGCGCCAGCAGGGGCGGGCAGGGGGCGAGGGAAAAACTGTTTTTT. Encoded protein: CASRGGQGAREKLFF.

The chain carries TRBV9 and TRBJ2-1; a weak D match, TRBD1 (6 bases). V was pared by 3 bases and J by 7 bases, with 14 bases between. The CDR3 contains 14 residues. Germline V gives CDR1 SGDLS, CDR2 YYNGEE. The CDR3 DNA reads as TGTGCCAGCAGCGCCGGCAGGGGATGGAATGAGCAGTTCTTC. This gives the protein CASSAGRGWNEQFF.

The CDR3 loop reads CASSLEGRGTQEQYF. The CDR3 DNA reads TGCGCCAGCAGCTTGGAGGGCAGGGGGACGCAAGAGCAGTACTTC. This sequence joins TRBV5-1 and TRBJ2-7; 7 bases map to TRBD1. The CDR3 covers 15 residues. Germline assignment: CDR1 SGHRS and CDR2 YFSETQ. The V and J ends lost 0 bases and 7 bases, in that order; junction bases with no gene match: 10.

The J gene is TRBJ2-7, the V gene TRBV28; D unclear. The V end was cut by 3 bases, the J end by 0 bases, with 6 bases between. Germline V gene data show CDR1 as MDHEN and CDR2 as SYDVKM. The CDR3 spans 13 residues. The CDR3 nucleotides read TGTGCCAGCAGTTTCCCAAGCTCCTACGAGCAGTACTTC. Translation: CASSFPSSYEQYF.

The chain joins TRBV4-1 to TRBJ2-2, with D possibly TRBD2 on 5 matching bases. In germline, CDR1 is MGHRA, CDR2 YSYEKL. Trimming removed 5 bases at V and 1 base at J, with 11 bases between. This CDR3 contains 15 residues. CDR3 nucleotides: TGCGCCAGCAGCATCTCAAGCGGGAACACCGGGGAGCTGTTTTTT. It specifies CASSISSGNTGELFF.

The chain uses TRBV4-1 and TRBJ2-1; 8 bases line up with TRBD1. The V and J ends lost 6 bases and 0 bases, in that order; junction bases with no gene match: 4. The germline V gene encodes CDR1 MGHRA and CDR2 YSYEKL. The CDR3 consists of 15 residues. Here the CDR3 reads CASRQGVGSYNEQFF. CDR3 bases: TGCGCCAGCAGACAGGGGGTTGGCTCCTACAATGAGCAGTTCTTC.

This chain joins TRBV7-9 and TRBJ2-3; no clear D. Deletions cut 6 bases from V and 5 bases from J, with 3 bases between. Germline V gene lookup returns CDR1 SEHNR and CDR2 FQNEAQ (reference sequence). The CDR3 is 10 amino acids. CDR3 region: CASSQDTQYF. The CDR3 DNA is TGTGCCAGCAGTCAAGATACGCAGTATTTT. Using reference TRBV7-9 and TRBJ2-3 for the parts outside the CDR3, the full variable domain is DTGVSQNPRHKITKRGQNVTFRCDPISEHNRLYWYRQTLGQGPEFLTYFQNEAQLEKSRLLSDRFSAERPKGSFSTLEIQRTEQGDSAMYLCASSQDTQYFGPGTRLTVL.

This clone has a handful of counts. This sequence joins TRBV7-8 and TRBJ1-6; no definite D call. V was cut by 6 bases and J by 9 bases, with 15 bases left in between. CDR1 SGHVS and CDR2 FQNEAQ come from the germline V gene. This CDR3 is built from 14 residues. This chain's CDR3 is CASRSGRSASPLHF. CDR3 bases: TGTGCCAGCAGATCAGGACGATCCGCTTCACCCCTCCACTTT.

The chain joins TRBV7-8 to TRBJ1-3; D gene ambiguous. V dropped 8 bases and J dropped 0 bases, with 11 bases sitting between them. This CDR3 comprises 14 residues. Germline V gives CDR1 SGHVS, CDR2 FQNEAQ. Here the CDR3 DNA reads TGTGCCAGCCGAGGAGCGGGCTCTGGAAACACCATATATTTT. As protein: CASRGAGSGNTIYF.

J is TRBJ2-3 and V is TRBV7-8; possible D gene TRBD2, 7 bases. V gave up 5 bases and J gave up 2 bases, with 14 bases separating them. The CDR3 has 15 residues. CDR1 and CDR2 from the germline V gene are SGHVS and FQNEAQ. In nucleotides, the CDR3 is TGTGCCAGCAGCCCAGGCGGGGGCCCCACAGATACGCAGTATTTT. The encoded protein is CASSPGGGPTDTQYF.

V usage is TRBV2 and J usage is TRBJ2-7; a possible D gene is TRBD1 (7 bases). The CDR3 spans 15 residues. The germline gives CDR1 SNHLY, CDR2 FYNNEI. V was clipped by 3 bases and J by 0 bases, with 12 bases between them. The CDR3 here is CASSEPGGSSYEQYF. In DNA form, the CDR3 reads TGTGCCAGCAGTGAGCCAGGGGGGAGCTCCTACGAGCAGTACTTC.

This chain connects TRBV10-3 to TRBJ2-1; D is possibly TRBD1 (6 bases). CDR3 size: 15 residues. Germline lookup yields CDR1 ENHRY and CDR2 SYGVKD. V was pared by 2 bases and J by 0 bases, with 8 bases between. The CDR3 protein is CAISETGSSYNEQFF. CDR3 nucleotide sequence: TGTGCCATCAGTGAGACAGGGAGCTCCTACAATGAGCAGTTCTTC.

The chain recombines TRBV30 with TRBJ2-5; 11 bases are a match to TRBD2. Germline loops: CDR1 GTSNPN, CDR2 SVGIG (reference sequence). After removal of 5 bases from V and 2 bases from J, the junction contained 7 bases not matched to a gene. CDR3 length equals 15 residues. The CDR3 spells CAWEGTSGPQETQYF. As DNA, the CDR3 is TGTGCCTGGGAAGGGACTAGCGGACCGCAAGAGACCCAGTACTTC.

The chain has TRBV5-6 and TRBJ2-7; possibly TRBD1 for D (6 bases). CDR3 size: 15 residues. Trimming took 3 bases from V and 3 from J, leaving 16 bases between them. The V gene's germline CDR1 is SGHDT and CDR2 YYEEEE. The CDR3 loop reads CASSSSPGQVYEQYF. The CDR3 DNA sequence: TGTGCCAGCAGCTCATCCCCGGGACAAGTCTACGAGCAGTACTTC. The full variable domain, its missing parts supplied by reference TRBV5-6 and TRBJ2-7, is DAGVTQSPTHLIKTRGQQVTLRCSPKSGHDTVSWYQQALGQGPQFIFQYYEEEERQRGNFPDRFSGHQFPNYSSELNVNALLLGDSALYLCASSSSPGQVYEQYFGPGTRLTVT.